These T cell receptor beta chains were read from a single sample in a study of shared clonotypes between healthy human individuals. Sequencing was performed with immunoSEQ multiplex PCR; in TCRdb, only in-frame clones are kept and a portion is missing. The table has 2 million to 2.5 million clones, 93% seen once. The sample comprised naive CD4+ T cells from PBMCs. All receptors derive from a man between 18 and 35 years old in good health. Some clones in this sample may be carry-over from other donors' samples. CDR3s include the opening cysteine and the closing phenylalanine or tryptophan. Fields, in order: V gene, J gene, D gene, clone size, CDR3 protein, CDR3 DNA. D genes are given only for firm matches. Size is stated for part of the rows, as once, few or many counts, or as a class when the clone is expanded.

v_gene: TRBV18; j_gene: TRBJ2-2; d_gene: -; abundance: -; CDR3aa: CASSPPPPNTGELFF; CDR3nt: TGTGCCAGCTCACCTCCCCCACCGAACACCGGGGAGCTGTTTTTT
v_gene: TRBV28; j_gene: TRBJ2-7; d_gene: TRBD2; abundance: -; CDR3aa: CASSPPSGSYEQYF; CDR3nt: TGTGCCAGCAGCCCCCCTAGCGGGTCCTACGAGCAGTACTTC
v_gene: TRBV5-1; j_gene: TRBJ1-4; d_gene: -; abundance: -; CDR3aa: CASSLAPGPSEKLFF; CDR3nt: TGCGCCAGCAGCTTGGCGCCAGGGCCCTCTGAAAAACTGTTTTTT
v_gene: TRBV5-4; j_gene: TRBJ2-7; d_gene: -; abundance: -; CDR3aa: CASSPTGGTPIGEQYF; CDR3nt: TGTGCCAGCAGCCCGACAGGTGGGACCCCTATAGGCGAGCAGTACTTC
v_gene: TRBV5-1; j_gene: TRBJ2-1; d_gene: TRBD2; abundance: -; CDR3aa: CASSDGTSGNFYNEQFF; CDR3nt: TGCGCCAGCAGCGACGGGACTAGCGGGAATTTTTACAATGAGCAGTTCTTC
v_gene: TRBV30; j_gene: TRBJ2-7; d_gene: TRBD1; abundance: -; CDR3aa: CAWSRGTGGGEQYF; CDR3nt: TGTGCCTGGAGTAGAGGGACAGGTGGTGGCGAGCAGTACTTC
v_gene: TRBV6-5; j_gene: TRBJ2-7; d_gene: -; abundance: -; CDR3aa: CASSLSGHAPGEQYF; CDR3nt: TGTGCCAGCAGTTTATCGGGCCACGCGCCGGGGGAGCAGTACTTC
v_gene: TRBV7-9; j_gene: TRBJ2-3; d_gene: TRBD2; abundance: -; CDR3aa: CASSLAFQAGGPTDTQYF; CDR3nt: TGTGCCAGCAGCTTAGCCTTCCAAGCGGGAGGGCCGACAGATACGCAGTATTTT
v_gene: TRBV27; j_gene: TRBJ1-1; d_gene: -; abundance: -; CDR3aa: CASSSESQGYSRLVF; CDR3nt: TGTGCCAGCAGTTCAGAAAGTCAGGGGTATAGTCGGCTCGTCTTT
v_gene: TRBV29-1; j_gene: TRBJ2-1; d_gene: -; abundance: -; CDR3aa: CSVEDGGSIEQFF; CDR3nt: TGCAGCGTTGAAGATGGGGGGAGTATTGAGCAGTTCTTC
v_gene: TRBV18; j_gene: TRBJ2-1; d_gene: -; abundance: -; CDR3aa: CASSPSVGSFYNEQFF; CDR3nt: TGTGCCAGCTCACCAAGCGTGGGTAGCTTCTACAATGAGCAGTTCTTC
v_gene: TRBV20-1; j_gene: TRBJ1-3; d_gene: -; abundance: few; CDR3aa: CSASPGNTIYF; CDR3nt: TGCAGTGCTAGTCCTGGAAACACCATATATTTT
v_gene: TRBV30; j_gene: TRBJ1-2; d_gene: -; abundance: -; CDR3aa: CAWRGNYGYTF; CDR3nt: TGTGCCTGGAGGGGTAACTATGGCTACACCTTC
v_gene: TRBV11-3; j_gene: TRBJ2-3; d_gene: TRBD2; abundance: -; CDR3aa: CASSLWRREGHADTQYF; CDR3nt: TGTGCCAGCAGCTTATGGCGGCGGGAGGGCCATGCAGATACGCAGTATTTT
v_gene: TRBV9; j_gene: TRBJ2-3; d_gene: -; abundance: once; CDR3aa: CASSATLGPTDTQYF; CDR3nt: TGTGCCAGCAGCGCCACTCTCGGCCCCACGGATACGCAGTATTTT
v_gene: TRBV11-3; j_gene: TRBJ2-7; d_gene: TRBD2; abundance: -; CDR3aa: CASNQILAGAEQYF; CDR3nt: TGTGCCAGCAACCAAATACTAGCGGGAGCCGAGCAGTACTTC